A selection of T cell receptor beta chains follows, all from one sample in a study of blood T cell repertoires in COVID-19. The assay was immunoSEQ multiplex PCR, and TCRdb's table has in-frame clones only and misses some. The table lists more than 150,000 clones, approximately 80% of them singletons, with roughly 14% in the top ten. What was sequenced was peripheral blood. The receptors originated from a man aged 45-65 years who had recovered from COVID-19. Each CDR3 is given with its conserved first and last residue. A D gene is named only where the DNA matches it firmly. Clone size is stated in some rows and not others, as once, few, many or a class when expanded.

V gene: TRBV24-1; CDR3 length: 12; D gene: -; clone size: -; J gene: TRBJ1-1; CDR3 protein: CATSGLQGEAFF; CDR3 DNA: TGTGCCACCAGTGGCTTACAGGGTGAAGCTTTCTTT
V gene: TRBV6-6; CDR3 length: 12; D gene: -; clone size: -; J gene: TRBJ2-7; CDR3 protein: CASGGLTYEQYF; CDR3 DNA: TGTGCCAGCGGAGGTCTGACCTACGAGCAGTACTTC
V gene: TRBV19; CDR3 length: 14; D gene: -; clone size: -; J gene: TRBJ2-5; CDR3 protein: CASTKTQGFQTQYF; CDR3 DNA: TGTGCCAGTACCAAGACCCAGGGCTTCCAGACCCAGTACTTC
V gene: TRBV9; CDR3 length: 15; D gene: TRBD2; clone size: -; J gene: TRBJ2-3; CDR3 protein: CASSLWTSGTDTQYF; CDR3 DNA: TGTGCCAGCAGCCTCTGGACTAGCGGCACAGATACGCAGTATTTT
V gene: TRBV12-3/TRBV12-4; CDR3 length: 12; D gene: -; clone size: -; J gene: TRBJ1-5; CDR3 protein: CASSLDRDKGHF; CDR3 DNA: TGTGCCAGCAGTTTAGACCGGGACAAAGGGCATTTT
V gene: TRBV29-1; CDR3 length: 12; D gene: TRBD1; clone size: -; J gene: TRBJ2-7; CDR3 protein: CSGGQGSYEQYF; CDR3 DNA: TGCAGCGGGGGACAGGGCTCCTACGAGCAGTACTTC
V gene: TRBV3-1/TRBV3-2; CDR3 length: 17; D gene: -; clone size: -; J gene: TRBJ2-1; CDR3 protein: CASSQDFRPEPDSPAFF; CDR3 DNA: TGTGCCAGCAGCCAAGATTTCAGGCCGGAACCGGACTCGCCGGCGTTCTTC
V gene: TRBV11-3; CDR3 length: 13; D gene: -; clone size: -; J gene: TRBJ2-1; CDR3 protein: CASSLGVNNEQFF; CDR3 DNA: TGTGCCAGCAGCTTAGGCGTCAACAATGAGCAGTTCTTC
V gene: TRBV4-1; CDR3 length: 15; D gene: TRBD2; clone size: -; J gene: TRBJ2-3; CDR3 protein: CASSRGGSVGDTQYF; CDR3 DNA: TGCGCCAGCAGTCGGGGGGGTAGCGTAGGTGATACGCAGTATTTT
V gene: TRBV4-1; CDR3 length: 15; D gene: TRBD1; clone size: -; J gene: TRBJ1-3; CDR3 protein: CASRGQGSSGNTIYF; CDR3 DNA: TGCGCCAGCAGGGGACAGGGGAGCTCTGGAAACACCATATATTTT
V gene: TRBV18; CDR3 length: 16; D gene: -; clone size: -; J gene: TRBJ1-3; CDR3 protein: CASSPRENFSGNTIYF; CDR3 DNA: TGTGCCAGCTCACCACGCGAGAACTTCTCTGGAAACACCATATATTTT
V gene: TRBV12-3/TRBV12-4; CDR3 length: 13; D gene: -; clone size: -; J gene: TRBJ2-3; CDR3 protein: CASSLGSTDTQYF; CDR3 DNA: TGTGCCAGCAGTTTAGGTTCGACAGATACGCAGTATTTT
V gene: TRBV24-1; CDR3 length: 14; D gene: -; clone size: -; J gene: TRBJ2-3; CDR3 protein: CATSGGASTDTQYF; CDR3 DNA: TGTGCCACCAGTGGCGGGGCTAGCACAGATACGCAGTATTTT
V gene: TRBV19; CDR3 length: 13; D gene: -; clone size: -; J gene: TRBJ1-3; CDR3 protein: CATSPGSGNTIYF; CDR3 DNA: TGTGCCACCTCCCCGGGCTCTGGAAACACCATATATTTT
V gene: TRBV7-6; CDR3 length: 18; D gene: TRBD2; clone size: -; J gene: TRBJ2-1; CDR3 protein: CASSPNSPLAGGYNEQFF; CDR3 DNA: TGTGCCAGCAGCCCGAACTCCCCTCTAGCGGGAGGGTACAATGAGCAGTTCTTC
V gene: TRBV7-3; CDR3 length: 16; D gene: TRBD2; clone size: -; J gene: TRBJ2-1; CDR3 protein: CASSLIRGRGYNEQFF; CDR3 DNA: TGTGCCAGCAGCTTAATTCGCGGGAGAGGGTACAATGAGCAGTTCTTC
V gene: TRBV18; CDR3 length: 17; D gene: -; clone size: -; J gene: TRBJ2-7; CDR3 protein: CASSPKEGARSSYEQYF; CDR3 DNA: TGTGCCAGCTCACCCAAGGAGGGGGCGCGAAGCTCCTACGAGCAGTACTTC
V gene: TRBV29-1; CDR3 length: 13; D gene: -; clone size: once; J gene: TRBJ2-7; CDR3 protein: CSAGPRGGYEQYF; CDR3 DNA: TGCAGCGCTGGCCCCAGGGGCGGATACGAGCAGTACTTC
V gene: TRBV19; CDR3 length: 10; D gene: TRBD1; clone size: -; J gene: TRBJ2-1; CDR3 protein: CASGTGEQFF; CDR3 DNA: TGTGCCAGTGGGACAGGTGAGCAGTTCTTC
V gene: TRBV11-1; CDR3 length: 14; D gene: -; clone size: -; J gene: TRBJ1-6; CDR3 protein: CASSRASNYSPLHF; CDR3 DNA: TGTGCCAGCAGCCGAGCCTCGAACTATTCACCCCTCCACTTT
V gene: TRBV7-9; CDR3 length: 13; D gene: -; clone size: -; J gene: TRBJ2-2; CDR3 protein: CASSLASAGELFF; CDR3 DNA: TGTGCCAGCAGCTTAGCGTCGGCCGGGGAGCTGTTTTTT
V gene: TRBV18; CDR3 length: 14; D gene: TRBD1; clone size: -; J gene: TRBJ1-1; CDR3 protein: CASSLTGDRAEAFF; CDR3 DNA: TGTGCCAGCTCACTAACAGGGGACCGGGCTGAAGCTTTCTTT
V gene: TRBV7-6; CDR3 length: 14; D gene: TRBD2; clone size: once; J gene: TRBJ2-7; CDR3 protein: CASSLGTGGKGQYF; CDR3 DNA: TGTGCCAGCAGCTTAGGAACCGGGGGGAAGGGGCAGTACTTC
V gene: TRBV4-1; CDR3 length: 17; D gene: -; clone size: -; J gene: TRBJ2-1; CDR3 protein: CASSPHSRMSSYNEQFF; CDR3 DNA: TGCGCCAGCAGCCCCCATAGCCGGATGAGCTCCTACAATGAGCAGTTCTTC
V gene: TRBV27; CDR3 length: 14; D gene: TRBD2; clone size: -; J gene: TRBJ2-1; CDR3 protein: CASSRLAGDNEQFF; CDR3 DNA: TGTGCCAGCAGTAGACTAGCGGGAGACAATGAGCAGTTCTTC
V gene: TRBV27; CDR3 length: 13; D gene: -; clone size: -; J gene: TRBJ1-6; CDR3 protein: CASSLRENSPLHF; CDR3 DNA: TGTGCCAGCAGTTTGCGGGAAAATTCACCCCTCCACTTT
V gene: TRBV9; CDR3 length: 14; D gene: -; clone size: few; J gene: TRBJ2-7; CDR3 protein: CASSSKGRGYEQYF; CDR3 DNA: TGTGCCAGCAGCTCAAAGGGCAGGGGTTACGAGCAGTACTTC
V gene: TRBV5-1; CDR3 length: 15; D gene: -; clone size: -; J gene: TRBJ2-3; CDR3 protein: CASSLEIGGVDTQYF; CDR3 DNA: TGCGCCAGCAGCTTGGAAATCGGCGGGGTGGATACGCAGTATTTT
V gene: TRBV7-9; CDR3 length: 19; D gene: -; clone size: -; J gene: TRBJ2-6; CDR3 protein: CASSLAVGGALSGANVLTF; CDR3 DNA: TGTGCCAGCAGCTTAGCTGTAGGTGGGGCACTCTCTGGGGCCAACGTCCTGACTTTC
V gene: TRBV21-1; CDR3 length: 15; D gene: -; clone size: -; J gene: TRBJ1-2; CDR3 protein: CASTNLSQGAQGYTF; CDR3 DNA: TGTGCCAGCACCAACTTGTCACAGGGGGCGCAAGGCTACACCTTC
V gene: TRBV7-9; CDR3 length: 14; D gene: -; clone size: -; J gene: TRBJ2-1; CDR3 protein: CASTLPTRLYEQFF; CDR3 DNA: TGTGCCAGCACCCTGCCGACTAGATTGTATGAGCAGTTCTTC
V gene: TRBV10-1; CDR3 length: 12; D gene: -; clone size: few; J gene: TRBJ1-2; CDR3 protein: CASSDGLYGYTF; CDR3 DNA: TGCGCCAGCAGTGATGGGCTCTATGGCTACACCTTC
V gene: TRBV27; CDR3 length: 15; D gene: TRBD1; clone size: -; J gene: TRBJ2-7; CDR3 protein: CASSFFAGGSYEQYF; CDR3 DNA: TGTGCCAGCAGTTTCTTTGCAGGGGGCTCCTACGAGCAGTACTTC